Each of the 5 T cell receptor beta chains below was sequenced from the same sample in a study of blood T cell repertoires in COVID-19. TCRdb's copy holds only in-frame clones and misses some; the assay was immunoSEQ multiplex PCR. Of about 200,000 clones in the sample, 90% were seen once. The sequencing sample was made of PBMCs or T cells enriched from blood (not recorded which). These TCRs come from a man aged 25 to 45 who had recovered from COVID-19.

The CDR3 protein is CASSLLADTQYF. The CDR3 DNA reads as TGTGCCAGCAGCTTGTTAGCAGATACGCAGTATTTT. This rearrangement joins TRBV5-4 to TRBJ2-3; no firm D call. This CDR3 region has 12 residues. Deletions cut 1 base from V and 4 bases from J, with 4 bases between. CDR1 and CDR2 (germline): SGHNT, YYREEE (reference sequence).

This clone was detected only once. This chain links TRBV11-2 with TRBJ2-7; the D gene is possibly TRBD1 (8 bases). V lost 3 bases, J lost 3 bases, and 15 bases lay in between. Germline CDR1 is SGHAT and CDR2 is FQNNGV. The CDR3 runs 15 residues. The CDR3 sequence is CASSFPTGEGYEQYF. The CDR3 region has the DNA TGTGCCAGCAGCTTCCCGACAGGGGAGGGCTACGAGCAGTACTTC.

This chain connects TRBV21-1 to TRBJ1-5; the table's TRBD1 call for D was not verified on the DNA. TRBV21-1 is deemed a pseudogene. This CDR3 has 14 amino acids. CDR3 sequence: CASRGTGPNQPQHF. The CDR3 DNA is TGTGCCAGCCGGGGGACAGGCCCCAATCAGCCCCAGCATTTT.

The chain links TRBV4-2 to TRBJ2-7; D gene unclear. The CDR3 has 13 amino acids. Deletions cut 0 bases from V and 6 bases from J, with 9 bases between. Germline CDR1 is LGHNA and CDR2 is YNFKEQ. DNA of the CDR3: TGTGCCAGCAGCCAAGATTTAGTTCGCGAGCAGTACTTC. This encodes CASSQDLVREQYF.

V and J are TRBV6-5 and TRBJ2-2; D is ambiguous. Trimming took off 2 bases at V and 7 bases at J, with 11 bases between the two ends. The CDR3 is made up of 14 amino acids. Germline CDR1 is MNHEY and CDR2 is SVGAGI. The CDR3 sequence is CASSYETRGGELFF. The CDR3 DNA reads TGTGCCAGCAGTTACGAAACACGAGGCGGGGAGCTGTTTTTT.